This passage covers 18 T cell receptor beta chains from one sample sequenced in a study of blood T cell repertoires in COVID-19. The data were produced by immunoSEQ multiplex PCR, yet TCRdb's version contains in-frame clones alone and is incomplete. The table shows about 180,000 clones, with roughly nine tenths occurring only once. The sequenced material came from peripheral blood. The receptors originated from a young man who had recovered from COVID-19.

J is TRBJ2-1 and V is TRBV5-4; 8 bases agree with TRBD1. CDR1 is SGHNT and CDR2 is YYREEE in the germline V gene (reference sequence). The CDR3 is 12 amino acids. Unmatched junction bases numbered 5, after V lost 4 bases and J lost 11 bases. CDR3 loop: CASSQDRGQQFF. CDR3 sequence (DNA): TGTGCCAGCAGCCAAGACAGGGGACAGCAGTTCTTC.

This clone was detected once. The rearrangement joins TRBV4-1 to TRBJ2-1, with 14 bases that match TRBD2. The V gene end was trimmed by 4 bases and the J gene end by 3 bases; junction bases not matched to a gene: 5. Per germline, CDR1 MGHRA and CDR2 YSYEKL. The CDR3 runs to 17 residues. This chain's CDR3 is CASSPRLAGGVYNEQFF. In DNA form, the CDR3 reads TGCGCCAGCAGCCCCAGACTAGCGGGAGGGGTCTACAATGAGCAGTTCTTC.

The chain uses TRBV9 and TRBJ2-1, with D maybe TRBD2 (5 bases). The germline V and J ends were trimmed by 6 bases and 7 bases, with 14 bases remaining between them. CDR1 and CDR2 (germline): SGDLS, YYNGEE. This CDR3 spans 13 amino acids. CDR3 residues: CASTSEGDNEQFF. The CDR3 DNA reads as TGTGCCAGCACCTCTGAGGGCGATAATGAGCAGTTCTTC.

The chain uses TRBV10-2 and TRBJ1-1; no firm D call. There are 12 residues in the CDR3. Germline CDR1 reads WSHSY; CDR2 reads SAAADI. V lost 6 bases and J lost 7, with 12 bases in between. CDR3 nucleotides: TGCGCCAGCAGCCCTGGGCGAATTGAAGCTTTCTTT. This sequence encodes CASSPGRIEAFF.

This chain connects TRBV19 to TRBJ2-1, with 9 bases fitting TRBD1. The CDR3 extends over 15 amino acids. Trimming cost V 6 bases and J 5 bases; bases outside gene matches: 8. Germline loops: CDR1 LNHDA, CDR2 SQIVND (reference sequence). The CDR3 here is CASRPGTGTNNEQFF. The CDR3 nucleotides read TGTGCCAGTAGACCGGGGACAGGGACTAACAATGAGCAGTTCTTC.

CDR3: CASSQNRGLYEQYF. The CDR3 DNA follows: TGCGCCAGCAGCCAGAACAGGGGACTCTACGAGCAGTACTTC. V gene TRBV4-3 combines with J gene TRBJ2-7; tentative D call: TRBD1 (7 bases). Germline CDR1 and CDR2: LGHNA and YSLEER. V was shortened by 3 bases and J by 3 bases, with 12 bases between the two germline ends. The CDR3 contains 14 residues.

V is TRBV5-4 and J is TRBJ2-3, with 12 bases matching TRBD2. V shed 4 bases, J shed 0 bases, and the junction held 6 bases outside the gene matches. Germline CDR1 and CDR2: SGHNT and YYREEE (reference sequence). This CDR3 is built from 17 residues. In DNA, the CDR3 is TGTGCCAGCAGCCCCTCTAGCGGGAGGGGGAGCACAGATACGCAGTATTTT. Translated, it gives CASSPSSGRGSTDTQYF.

This clone occurred many times. The chain couples TRBV27 to TRBJ2-7, with TRBD2 as a possible D gene (5 bases). The CDR3 spans 13 residues. Germline loops: CDR1 MNHEY, CDR2 SMNVEV (reference sequence). The ends were cut back, 2 bases at V and 3 bases at J, with 8 bases in the middle. CDR3 in amino acids: CASSLTGYYEQYF. Here the CDR3 DNA reads TGTGCCAGCAGTTTAACGGGGTACTACGAGCAGTACTTC.

The chain has TRBV27 and TRBJ2-2; 9 bases fit TRBD1. There are 15 residues in the CDR3. V shed 5 bases, J shed 3 bases, and the junction held 4 bases outside the gene matches. Germline V lookup: CDR1 MNHEY, CDR2 SMNVEV (reference sequence). CDR3 residues: CASSPTGGHTGELFF. As DNA, the CDR3 is TGTGCCAGCAGTCCAACAGGGGGCCACACCGGGGAGCTGTTTTTT.

The chain is built from TRBV7-8 and TRBJ2-1, with D possibly being TRBD2 (5 bases). The V end was cut by 5 bases, the J end by 0 bases, with 17 bases between. The CDR3 contains 17 residues. The germline CDR1 and CDR2 sequences are SGHVS and FQNEAQ. CDR3 DNA sequence: TGTGCCAGCAGCCCTAGGGCTATCGGACTCTCCTACAATGAGCAGTTCTTC. This translates into CASSPRAIGLSYNEQFF.

This clone was observed a single time. The chain carries TRBV5-1 and TRBJ2-3; 15 positions agree with TRBD2. Losses at the gene ends were 3 bases for V and 2 bases for J; bases not matched to a gene: 7. This CDR3 is built from 18 residues. In germline, CDR1 is SGHRS, CDR2 YFSETQ. The CDR3 DNA reads as TGCGCCAGCAGCTCAGGACTAGCGGGAGGGCGTGACACAGATACGCAGTATTTT. Translating gives CASSSGLAGGRDTDTQYF.

The chain carries TRBV6-5 and TRBJ1-6, with 9 bases aligning to TRBD1. Germline CDR1 MNHEY, CDR2 SVGAGI. The CDR3 extends over 15 amino acids. With 4 bases clipped from V and 7 bases from J, the junction kept 5 bases outside the gene matches. The CDR3 coding sequence is TGTGCCAGCAGTTCTGAAGGGACAGGGAATTCACCCCTCCACTTT. Protein product: CASSSEGTGNSPLHF.

The chain joins TRBV9 to TRBJ2-1; 8 nucleotides match TRBD1. The CDR3 is 16 amino acids. Germline V CDR1 and CDR2: SGDLS, YYNGEE. V was pared by 0 bases and J by 7 bases, with 9 bases of the junction left unmatched. In DNA form, the CDR3 reads TGTGCCAGCAGCGTAGGCATCGGACAGGGAAGTAATGAGCAGTTCTTC. Residues: CASSVGIGQGSNEQFF.

The chain links TRBV4-1 to TRBJ1-2; no clear D. Germline V gives CDR1 MGHRA, CDR2 YSYEKL. Trimming pared 1 base from V and 1 base from J, leaving 10 bases between. The CDR3 sequence is 15 residues long. The CDR3 sequence is CASSQGEGNNYGYTF. The CDR3 DNA reads as TGCGCCAGCAGCCAAGGGGAGGGTAATAACTATGGCTACACCTTC.

The chain joins TRBV4-1 to TRBJ2-1; TRBD2 is a possible D gene (6 bases). This CDR3 spans 15 amino acids. The germline V gene has CDR1 MGHRA and CDR2 YSYEKL. V lost 0 bases and J 9 bases, leaving 15 bases between the germline ends. CDR3 protein: CASSQEQLAGGEQFF. DNA for the CDR3: TGCGCCAGCAGCCAAGAACAACTAGCCGGAGGTGAGCAGTTCTTC.

This clone was picked up a small number of times. V usage is TRBV4-3 and J usage is TRBJ2-1; 7 bases line up with TRBD1. The ends lost 1 base at V and 2 bases at J; junction bases unmatched: 8. The CDR3 extends over 17 amino acids. Germline V CDR1 and CDR2: LGHNA, YSLEER. The CDR3 nucleotides are TGCGCCAGCAGCCAAGGTTCCGGGACAGAGACCTACAATGAGCAGTTCTTC. It is translated as CASSQGSGTETYNEQFF.

V is TRBV5-1 and J is TRBJ2-7; TRBD2 agrees at 10 bases. In germline, CDR1 is SGHRS, CDR2 YFSETQ. The CDR3 has 14 residues. V shed 2 bases and J 3 bases; nucleotides not matched to a gene: 2. CDR3: CASSFTSGDYEQYF. CDR3 sequence (DNA): TGCGCCAGCAGCTTTACTAGCGGGGACTACGAGCAGTACTTC.

The chain recombines TRBV5-1 with TRBJ2-1; 14 bases map to TRBD2. Unmatched junction bases numbered 7, after V lost 5 bases and J lost 0 bases. This CDR3 contains 18 residues. The germline gives CDR1 SGHRS, CDR2 YFSETQ. The CDR3 sequence is CASSYSGTSGSSYNEQFF. DNA for the CDR3: TGCGCCAGCAGTTACTCTGGGACTAGCGGGAGCTCCTACAATGAGCAGTTCTTC.